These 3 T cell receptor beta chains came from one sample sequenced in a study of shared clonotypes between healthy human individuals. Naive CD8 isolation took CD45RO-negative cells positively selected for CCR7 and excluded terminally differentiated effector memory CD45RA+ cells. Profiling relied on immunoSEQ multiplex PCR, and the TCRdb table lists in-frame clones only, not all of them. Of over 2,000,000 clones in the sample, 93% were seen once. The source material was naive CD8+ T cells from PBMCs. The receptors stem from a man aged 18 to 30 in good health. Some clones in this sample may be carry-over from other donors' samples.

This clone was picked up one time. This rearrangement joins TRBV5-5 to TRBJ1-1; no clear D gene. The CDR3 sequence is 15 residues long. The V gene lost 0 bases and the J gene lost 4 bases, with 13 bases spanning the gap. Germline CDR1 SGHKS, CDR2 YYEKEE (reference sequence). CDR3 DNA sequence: TGTGCCAGCAGCTTGGCGGGGTCGGGCAGCACTGAAGCTTTCTTT. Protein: CASSLAGSGSTEAFF.

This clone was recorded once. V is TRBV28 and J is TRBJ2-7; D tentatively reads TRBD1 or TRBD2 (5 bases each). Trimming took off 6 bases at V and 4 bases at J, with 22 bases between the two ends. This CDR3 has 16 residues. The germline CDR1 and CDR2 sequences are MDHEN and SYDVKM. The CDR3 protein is CASSPEGPRIFYEQYF. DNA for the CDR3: TGTGCCAGCAGCCCCGAGGGGCCCCGAATTTTTTACGAGCAGTACTTC.

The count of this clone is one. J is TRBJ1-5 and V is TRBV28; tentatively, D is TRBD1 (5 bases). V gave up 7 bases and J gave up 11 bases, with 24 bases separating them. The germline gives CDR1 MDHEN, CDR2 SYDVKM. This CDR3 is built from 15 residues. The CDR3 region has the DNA TGTGCCAGCACGGACCGGGGGGAACGGGGGAGGACCCAGCATTTT. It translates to CASTDRGERGRTQHF.